This record covers a single TCR beta chain. The data originate from a study of cytomegalovirus exposure and HLA in healthy donors. Overall study: Counted in an early data release were about 85 million unique TCRs from HLA-typed donors.

In germline, CDR1 is MNHEY, CDR2 SVGAGI. This CDR3 has 16 residues. Trimming took 2 bases from V and 3 from J; bases not matched to a gene: 7. The study ran its PCR with 60 Vbeta and 13 Jbeta primers. Only in-frame clones appear in the TCRdb table, and some are missing; sequencing was by immunoSEQ multiplex PCR. The repertoire holds fewer than 200,000 clones, about 72% seen once, with 2% to 2.5% in the top ten. The rearrangement uses TRBV6-5 and TRBJ2-5; TRBD2 matches at 9 bases. Sequenced material: PBMCs. The TCR was taken from a human donor in good health. This CDR3 reads CASSYGAGGAKETQYF. The CDR3 DNA reads TGTGCCAGCAGTTACGGGGCGGGGGGGGCGAAAGAGACCCAGTACTTC.